The rows below give T cell receptor beta chains drawn from one sample of a study of vaccination and CD4 T cells after COVID-19. TCRdb re-analysed the PCR reads in MiXCR, keeping a single row per CDR3 protein. Among about 15,000 distinct CDR3 sequences listed, 60% to 75% were seen once. No antigen is known for these receptors. Source material: CD4+ T cells from blood, cultured in vitro. These receptors were collected from a human donor who had recovered from COVID-19. The CDR3 runs from the conserved cysteine through the conserved F or W. D genes are given only for firm matches. Clone size is shown for a subset of rows, as once, few, many or a class of expanded clone.

d_gene: TRBD2; abundance: few; j_gene: TRBJ2-1; v_gene: TRBV20-1; CDR3aa: CSVLGLADNEQFF; CDR3nt: TGCAGTGTTCTGGGACTAGCGGACAATGAGCAGTTCTTC
d_gene: .; abundance: .; j_gene: TRBJ1-1; v_gene: TRBV6-1; CDR3aa: CASSRTLNTEAFF; CDR3nt: TGTGCCAGCAGTAGGACATTGAACACTGAAGCTTTCTTT
d_gene: TRBD2; abundance: once; j_gene: TRBJ2-7; v_gene: TRBV27; CDR3aa: CASSSPGLVGSYEQYF; CDR3nt: TGTGCCAGCAGTTCTCCGGGACTAGTAGGTTCCTACGAGCAGTACTTC
d_gene: .; abundance: few; j_gene: TRBJ1-2; v_gene: TRBV10-3; CDR3aa: CATTADWERGGYTF; CDR3nt: TGTGCCACCACAGCGGATTGGGAGCGAGGTGGCTACACCTTC
d_gene: TRBD1; abundance: few; j_gene: TRBJ1-5; v_gene: TRBV20-1; CDR3aa: CSARGDRNQPQHF; CDR3nt: TGCAGTGCTAGAGGGGACAGAAATCAGCCCCAGCATTTT
d_gene: .; abundance: .; j_gene: TRBJ2-5; v_gene: TRBV7-2; CDR3aa: CASSLNQETQYF; CDR3nt: TGTGCCAGCAGCTTAAACCAAGAGACCCAGTACTTC
d_gene: .; abundance: .; j_gene: TRBJ2-5; v_gene: TRBV6-1; CDR3aa: CASTEDGQETQYF; CDR3nt: TGTGCCAGCACCGAGGACGGCCAGGAGACCCAGTACTTC
d_gene: TRBD1; abundance: few; j_gene: TRBJ1-2; v_gene: TRBV7-8; CDR3aa: CASSLTGGDNYGYTF; CDR3nt: TGTGCCAGCAGCCTTACAGGGGGCGACAACTATGGCTACACCTTC
d_gene: .; abundance: .; j_gene: TRBJ2-3; v_gene: TRBV20-1; CDR3aa: CSARGSGPTDTQYF; CDR3nt: TGCAGTGCTAGAGGGTCAGGTCCCACAGATACGCAGTATTTT
d_gene: TRBD2; abundance: .; j_gene: TRBJ2-2; v_gene: TRBV20-1; CDR3aa: CSARTSGNTGELFF; CDR3nt: TGCAGTGCTAGGACTAGCGGAAACACCGGGGAGCTGTTTTTT
d_gene: .; abundance: .; j_gene: TRBJ1-6; v_gene: TRBV12-3/TRBV12-4; CDR3aa: CASSSGNNNSPLHF; CDR3nt: TGTGCCAGCAGTTCCGGGAACAATAATTCACCCCTCCACTTT
d_gene: TRBD1; abundance: .; j_gene: TRBJ1-5; v_gene: TRBV6-2/TRBV6-3; CDR3aa: CASSYTGTGGYSNQPQHF; CDR3nt: TGTGCCAGCAGTTACACCGGGACAGGGGGTTATAGCAATCAGCCCCAGCATTTT
d_gene: .; abundance: .; j_gene: TRBJ1-5; v_gene: TRBV19; CDR3aa: CATRVTGAPGQPQHF; CDR3nt: TGTGCCACCAGAGTAACGGGGGCCCCGGGACAGCCCCAGCATTTT
d_gene: TRBD1; abundance: .; j_gene: TRBJ2-5; v_gene: TRBV2; CDR3aa: CASSGGGKETQYF; CDR3nt: TGTGCCAGCAGTGGAGGGGGCAAAGAGACCCAGTACTTC